This passage covers 7 T cell receptor beta chains from one sample sequenced in a study of immune heterogeneity within non-small cell lung tumors. It was a multiplex PCR that amplified TCR beta CDR3, with 32 V and 13 J primers. TCRdb re-called the multiplex PCR reads with MiXCR, one entry per CDR3 protein. The sample consists of 12,000 to 15,000 distinct CDR3 sequences, approximately 30% of them appearing once. Bulk tumor genomic DNA was the template, and each sample received approximately 0.65 ug. Surgery yielded several widely spaced biopsies per primary tumor. Undergoing curative surgery were patients whose non-small cell lung cancer was untreated and newly diagnosed. Sample: lung tumor tissue. Receptors were obtained from a woman aged 45 to 65 with non-small cell lung cancer.

A note on this clonotype: Given a much more abundant clone one base away, this may be a read error. The chain links TRBV20-1 to TRBJ1-1; possibly TRBD1 for D (5 bases). V lost 4 bases and J 2 bases, leaving 14 bases between the germline ends. Germline V lookup: CDR1 DFQATT, CDR2 SNEGSKA (reference sequence). The CDR3 sequence is 14 residues long. CDR3 protein: CSATSVTANTEAFF. The CDR3 coding sequence is TGCAGTGCTACATCCGTGACAGCAAACACTGAAGCTTTCTTT.

The sample holds a few counts of this clonotype. The chain has TRBV19 and TRBJ1-1, with 8 bases identical to TRBD1. Germline V gene sequence: CDR1 LNHDA, CDR2 SQIVND (reference sequence). The CDR3 contains 15 residues. J was trimmed by 1 base and V by 3 bases; bases with no gene match: 4. Here the CDR3 DNA reads TGTGCCAGTAGTATCAGGGGGCTTGGGAACACTGAAGCTTTCTTT. It specifies CASSIRGLGNTEAFF.

The chain's CDR3 is CASSIGTPYGYTF. The DNA of the CDR3 is TGTGCCAGTAGTATAGGGACCCCGTATGGCTACACCTTC. The rearrangement uses TRBV19 and TRBJ1-2, with no clear D. Germline V lookup: CDR1 LNHDA, CDR2 SQIVND (reference sequence). V dropped 1 base and J dropped 5 bases, with 8 bases sitting between them. The CDR3 consists of 13 residues.

The table lists this clonotype with many counts. V and J are TRBV12-3 or TRBV12-4 and TRBJ2-1; 7 bases align to TRBD1. This CDR3 comprises 14 residues. The junction had 5 bases not matched to a gene; V was cut back by 5 bases and J by 4 bases. The CDR3 loop reads CASSPTGPYNEQFF. As DNA, the CDR3 is TGTGCCAGCAGTCCGACAGGGCCATACAATGAGCAGTTCTTC.

With respect to this clonotype: This may be a read error, as it is one base from a much larger clone. This chain joins TRBV11-2 and TRBJ1-6; tentatively, D is TRBD1 (5 bases). The CDR3 has 14 residues. The germline V and J ends were trimmed by 2 bases and 9 bases, with 11 bases remaining between them. Germline CDR1 SGHAT, CDR2 FQNNGV. The CDR3 bases are TGTGCCAGCAGCTTACACACCCAGGGTTCACCCCTCCACTTT. This codes for CASSLHTQGSPLHF.

This clonotype is categorized as medium-sized. The chain carries TRBV5-1 and TRBJ1-1; possibly TRBD1 for D (6 bases). The germline CDR1 and CDR2 sequences are SGHRS and YFSETQ. The CDR3 has 15 residues. The V and J ends lost 1 base and 1 base respectively, with 11 bases between them. The CDR3 coding sequence is TGCGCCAGCAGCTTGTCGCGGGACAAGAACACTGAAGCTTTCTTT. This sequence encodes CASSLSRDKNTEAFF.

The V and J genes are TRBV27 and TRBJ2-5; 7 bases agree with TRBD1. The length of the CDR3 is 14 residues. In germline, CDR1 is MNHEY, CDR2 SMNVEV (reference sequence). Losses at the gene ends were 8 bases for V and 4 bases for J; bases not matched to a gene: 10. The CDR3 DNA reads TGTGCCAGCCATCCTCTGACAGGGCCAGAGACCCAGTACTTC. Amino acids: CASHPLTGPETQYF.